This TCR beta chain was sequenced in a study of cytomegalovirus exposure and HLA in healthy donors (TCRdb year 2017). Some background on the complete study: An earlier analysis of some 550 of the donors reported 276 Gb of sequence data and 117 million unique TCR beta sequences from approximately 180 million T cells. To predict cytomegalovirus infection status, the study combined high-throughput TCR immunosequencing, statistical association of individual TCRs with disease status, and machine learning. Donor age, sex, ethnicity and CMV serostatus were compiled together with the repertoire data. Of the 398 genotyped donors, more than 75% were placed in the genetic ancestry cluster associated with self-reported Caucasian donors. An early release covering roughly 640 HLA-typed donors comprised about 310 gigabases of sequencing data and around 85 million unique TCR sequences. In an earlier analysis of 587 of the donors, high-throughput TCR beta sequencing was used to judge whether each TCR beta V gene segment behaved as functional or pseudogenic. In a later analysis, previously published TCR beta repertoires from several hundred donors were re-analyzed and high-resolution HLA genotyping was added so that TCR occurrence patterns could be studied. Typing coverage differed by locus: A, B, C, DRB1 and DQB1 were typed in roughly 629-630 donors, DQA1 in around 500, DPA1 in some 600, and DPB1 in 450 to 480. Every discovery cohort repertoire had been produced on one sequencing platform. Because of strong linkage in the cohort, five DR-DQ haplotypes were treated as single units for association and clustering. Rather than drawing on any new phenotypic data, the later analysis identified candidate immune exposures from TCR beta sequences and the way those sequences occurred across donors. A later genetic analysis took genome-wide SNP genotypes for about three fifths of the 666 donors and used that subset as a discovery cohort. The study aimed to test whether signatures of past pathogen exposure could be identified by cataloging public T cell receptors. Among over 350 genotyped donors of the cohort, an average of approximately 240,000 unique TCR beta nucleotide sequences were sequenced per donor, around 20% of them non-productive. Besides the first cohort of approximately 670 subjects, a separate validation cohort made up of over a hundred different subjects was used. The T cell repertoires of several hundred subjects were profiled by immunosequencing and related to cytomegalovirus serostatus. Both class I and class II loci were covered by HLA typing, at four-digit resolution.

Details on this clone: The antigen this receptor binds is unknown. No much larger clone exists at a distance of one base, and base qualities are not known.

The cohort consisted of 600 to 750 healthy bone marrow donors. All cohort members were sampled while nominally healthy, although unrecorded immune exposures were likely present. The donor tested CMV seronegative, placing the donor among the 350 or so seronegative members of the cohort. A peripheral blood sample was collected from each donor, and TCR beta sequencing was performed on peripheral blood mononuclear cells. The Qiagen DNeasy Blood Extraction Kit was used to extract genomic DNA from the blood cell samples. Library preparation was by the immunoSEQ multiplex PCR assay. A mixture of 60 forward primers for TCR Vbeta segments and 13 reverse primers for TCR Jbeta segments was used in the multiplex PCR. The CDR3 region of rearranged TCR beta genes was amplified from genomic DNA by a multiplex PCR assay. The Illumina HiSeq System was used to sequence the amplified TCR beta libraries as 87-base-pair reads. In the source study's methods: Across the 640 or so repertoires, a later analysis counted some 81 million unique TCR beta chains, roughly 11 million of which were shared by at least two donors. To remove PCR and sequencing errors, raw reads were error-corrected and collapsed into unique sequences using a nearest-neighbor algorithm that merged closely related sequences. Alignment of CDR3 sequences to IMGT reference sequences was used to assign V, D and J gene segments. Each retained sequence needed at least a six-nucleotide match to both a V gene segment and a J gene segment. A rearrangement was called productive if the CDR3 had no stop codons and remained in frame with V and J, and every other rearrangement was called non-productive. CDR3 was defined by IMGT convention, running from the second conserved V-encoded cysteine to the conserved J-encoded phenylalanine. The earlier analysis of about 590 of the donors excluded sequences that lacked an unambiguous match to a single V gene segment. In an earlier analysis of several hundred of the donors, V segments were called functional above 56.7% productive rearrangements and were called segregating when the between-donor standard deviation exceeded 5%. A statistical classification framework was built for diagnosing cytomegalovirus status from the catalog of TCR beta chain sequences. In a later analysis, V and J genes were assigned by comparing TCR nucleotide sequences against IMGT/GENE-DB human TR gene sequences. A later analysis assigned CDR3 sequences and most-parsimonious VDJ recombination scenarios with the TCRdist pipeline. A later analysis defined each TCR beta chain by its CDR3 amino acid sequence plus V-gene family, and excluded reads lacking a unique V-gene family. To address suspected cross-contamination and a sequencing artifact, a later analysis removed under 600 highly shared, low-generation-probability nucleotide sequences. In a later analysis, a clonal expansion index was calculated for each public chain from normalized within-repertoire ranks of inferred template counts. A later analysis computed generation probabilities with a VDJ recombination model fitted to out-of-frame rearrangements, and checked the results against IGoR. Hypergeometric tests were used in a later analysis to score TCR-TCR, TCR-HLA and TCR-CMV co-occurrence, with a repertoire-size bias correction applied to the TCR pairs. False discovery rates were estimated in a later analysis by permuting HLA or CMV assignments 20 times. In a later analysis, co-occurring TCRs were grouped using DBSCAN, with TCRdist sequence similarity added in when clustering inside HLA-allele-positive subsets. Co-occurrence clustering excluded repertoires with fewer than 30,000 or more than 120,000 public chains, plus five with anomalous nucleotide sharing. This immuneACCESS table, as held by TCRdb, lists in-frame sequences with V and J called but not all clones. Of the missing ones, under half trace to an unresolved V gene in checked studies; the others have no known cause. V and J calls and clone size are copied from that table; D and trimming were computed from the DNA. The sample has roughly 110,000 clones on record, 73% of them singletons. Jointly, the top ten make up 7.8% of the sample.

Overall study outcomes, separate from this receptor: In a later analysis, around 17,000 TCR beta sequences were associated with specific HLA alleles at a false discovery rate of 0.05. A later analysis found that most CMV-associated TCR beta chains appeared HLA-restricted, with HLA associations seemingly driven largely by CMV exposure. A further reported finding was that TCR beta sequences accurately predicted the HLA-A and HLA-B alleles for most subjects in the first cohort. In the study, some 180 TCR beta chains were listed as associated with cytomegalovirus. In a later analysis, HLA-associated TCR beta chains were found to be more clonally expanded and to have lower generation probabilities than equally common non-associated chains. A later analysis found that TCR association rates varied across HLA loci, with DRB1 alleles showing the most associated TCRs and HLA-C alleles the fewest. In a later genetic analysis, a missense DCLRE1C variant was associated with V-gene and J-gene trimming of TCR beta chains, and the association was replicated in an independent cohort. When HLA alleles, especially DR and DQ, strongly co-occurred, attributing TCR associations to individual alleles was difficult. Presence/absence analyses assumed roughly uniform sequencing depth across donors, an assumption that may not hold. Some IMGT-functional V segments, including TRBV6-2 and TRBV6-3, could not be distinguished by the 87-base-pair reads and were therefore excluded. A group of highly shared sequence variants was considered likely to be a technical artifact of the sequencing pipeline. The only immune exposure information available for the cohort was CMV serostatus. Cytomegalovirus status was reported to be diagnosed by the classifier with high specificity and sensitivity in both the original and validation cohorts. Compared with the roughly 700-donor mean, donors in an Asian-associated ancestry cluster had fewer N-insertions in productive TCRs, according to a later genetic analysis. This cohort had only TCR beta chains sequenced, and the lack of alpha or paired-chain data limited which features could be detected. While some public TCRs were present in many individuals, most TCR sequences turned up only very rarely across donors. In an earlier analysis of 587 of the donors, most TCR beta V segments were observed in productive rearrangements about 87% or about 30% of the time, broadly matching IMGT annotations. Because HLA typing was missing for some donors at each locus, association tests included only the typed subset. According to a later analysis, parvovirus B19, influenza, CMV and Epstein-Barr virus appeared linked to several top co-occurrence clusters. The earlier analysis of approximately 590 of the donors excluded approximately 17 rarely observed V segments, including chromosome 9 orphons, because counts were too low. Correlated functional status among segregating V segments might reflect linkage disequilibrium, but an unknown experimental factor could not be ruled out. The authors suggested that the approach could potentially be generalized to other disease states and immunological phenotypes. A few of the identified cytomegalovirus-associated TCR beta chains were confirmed in vitro to be specific for cytomegalovirus antigens.

CDR1 SGHNT and CDR2 YYREEE are derived from the germline V gene (reference sequence). The CDR3 runs 15 amino acids, cysteine and phenylalanine included. Solely the CDR3 DNA is kept, with 45 bases framed from the first base. Relative to germline, V is missing 4 bases and J is missing 7 bases, with 7 bases of the junction outside any gene match. This receptor was identified in a man younger than 45 in good health and CMV-seronegative. The sequencing sample was made of PBMCs. Recombination linked TRBV5-4 to TRBJ2-1, with TRBD2 matching 11 junction bases. The DNA sequence is as follows: TGTGCCAGCAGCCCTAGCGGGAGGTTAGGTAATGAGCAGTTCTTC. Its protein product is CASSPSGRLGNEQFF. Where the CDR3 stops, the reference TRBV5-4 and TRBJ2-1 genes take over; the full variable domain is ETGVTQSPTHLIKTRGQQVTLRCSSQSGHNTVSWYQQALGQGPQFIFQYYREEENGRGNFPPRFSGLQFPNYSSELNVNALELDDSALYLCASSPSGRLGNEQFFGPGTRLTVL.